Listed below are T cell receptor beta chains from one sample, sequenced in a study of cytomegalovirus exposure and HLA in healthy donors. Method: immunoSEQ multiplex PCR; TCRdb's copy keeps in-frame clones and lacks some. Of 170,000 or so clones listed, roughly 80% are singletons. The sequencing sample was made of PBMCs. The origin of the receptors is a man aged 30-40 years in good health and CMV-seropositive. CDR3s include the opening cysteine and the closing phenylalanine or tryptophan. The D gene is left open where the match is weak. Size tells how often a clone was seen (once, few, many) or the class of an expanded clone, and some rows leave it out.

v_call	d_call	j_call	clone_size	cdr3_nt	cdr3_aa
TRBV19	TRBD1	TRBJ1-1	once	TGTGCCAGTAGAAGACAGGGAGGGAACACTGAAGCTTTCTTT	CASRRQGGNTEAFF
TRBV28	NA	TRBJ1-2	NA	TGTGCCAGCCTCGGTGCGGACTATGGCTACACCTTC	CASLGADYGYTF
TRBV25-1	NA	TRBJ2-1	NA	TGTGCCAGCAGTGACGAGACAGGCTCCTACAATGAGCAGTTCTTC	CASSDETGSYNEQFF
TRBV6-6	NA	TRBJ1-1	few	TGTGCCAGCAGCCTGCGGTACGGGGATACTGAAGCTTTCTTT	CASSLRYGDTEAFF
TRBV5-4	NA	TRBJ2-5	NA	TGTGCCAGCACCTTTGTGGGGGCGGGGGTAACGGAGACCCAGTACTTC	CASTFVGAGVTETQYF
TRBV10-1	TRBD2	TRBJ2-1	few	TGCGCCAGCAGTGAGTCGCTTAGCGGGGGTATGAATGAGCAGTTCTTC	CASSESLSGGMNEQFF
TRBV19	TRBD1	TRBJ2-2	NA	TGTGCCAGTAGTATAGGGACAGGGAACACCGGGGAGCTGTTTTTT	CASSIGTGNTGELFF
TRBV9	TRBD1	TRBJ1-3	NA	TGTGCCAGCAGCGTGACAGGGGGAGCTGGAAACACCATATATTTT	CASSVTGGAGNTIYF
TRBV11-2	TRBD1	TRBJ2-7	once	TGTGCCAGCAGCTTGGTCACAGGGGGCACGTACTTC	CASSLVTGGTYF
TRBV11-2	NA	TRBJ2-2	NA	TGTGCCAGCAGACAAGGCGGAACCGGGGAGCTGTTTTTT	CASRQGGTGELFF
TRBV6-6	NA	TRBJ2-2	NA	TGTGCCAGCAGTCCCTCGAACACCGGGGAGCTGTTTTTT	CASSPSNTGELFF
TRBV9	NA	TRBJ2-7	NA	TGTGCCAGCAACCCAAAAAAACTGACAGGTCGGCTCTACGAGCAGTACTTC	CASNPKKLTGRLYEQYF
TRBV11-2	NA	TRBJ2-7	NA	TGTGCCAGCTCACTCGTAGATGAGCAGTACTTC	CASSLVDEQYF
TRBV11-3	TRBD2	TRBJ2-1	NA	TGTGCCAGCAGCTTTCTAGCGGGGGAGCAGTTCTTC	CASSFLAGEQFF
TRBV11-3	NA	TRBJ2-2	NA	TGTGCCAGCAGCCCCGGGGGAAACTCCGGGGAGCTGTTTTTT	CASSPGGNSGELFF
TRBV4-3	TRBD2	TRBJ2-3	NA	TGCGCCAGCAGCCAAGAACCACTAGCGGGGTTTGTGACAGATACGCAGTATTTT	CASSQEPLAGFVTDTQYF
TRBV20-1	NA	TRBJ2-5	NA	TGCAGTGCAACTAGGGAAGAGACCCAGTACTTC	CSATREETQYF
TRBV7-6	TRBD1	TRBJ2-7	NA	TGTGCCAGCAGCCGAAGACAGGGCGTTGACTACGAGCAGTACTTC	CASSRRQGVDYEQYF
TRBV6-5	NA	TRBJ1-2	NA	TGTGCCAGCAGTTACGACTCACACTATGACTACACCTTC	CASSYDSHYDYTF
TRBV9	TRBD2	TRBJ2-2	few	TGTGCCAGCAGCCAATTAGCGGGAGGTGAGGCCGGGGAGCTGTTTTTT	CASSQLAGGEAGELFF
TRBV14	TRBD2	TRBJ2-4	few	TGTGCCAGCAGCCAGGCGGGAGGGAGGGGGAACATTCAGTACTTC	CASSQAGGRGNIQYF
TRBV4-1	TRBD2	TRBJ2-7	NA	TGCGCCAGCAGCCAAGTAACTAGCGGGGGCGAGCAGTACTTC	CASSQVTSGGEQYF
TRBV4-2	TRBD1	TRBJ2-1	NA	TGTGCCAGCAGCCAGTATGGGACAGGGGGTAAGAATGAGCAGTTCTTC	CASSQYGTGGKNEQFF
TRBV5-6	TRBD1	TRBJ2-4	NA	TGTGCCAGTTCCGGGACAGGGGGGTCCAAAAACATTCAGTACTTC	CASSGTGGSKNIQYF
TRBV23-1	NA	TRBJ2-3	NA	TGCGCCAGCAGTCGCCCCCAACAAGTGCCGATATTCTTACCTAGCACAGATACGCAGTATTTT	CASSRPQQVPIFLPSTDTQYF
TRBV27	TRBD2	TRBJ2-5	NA	TGTGCCAGCAGTTCAGCGGGAGTCGCGGAGACCCAGTACTTC	CASSSAGVAETQYF
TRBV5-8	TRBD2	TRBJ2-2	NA	TGTGCCAGCAGCTGGGGACTAGCGGGAGTACGGACCGGGGAGCTGTTTTTT	CASSWGLAGVRTGELFF
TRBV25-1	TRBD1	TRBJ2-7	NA	TGTGCCAGCAGCGAACCGGGGACAGGGGGCTACGAGCAGTACTTC	CASSEPGTGGYEQYF
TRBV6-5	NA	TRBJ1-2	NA	TGTGCCAGCAGGTTCGGGGGGCGGAATGGCTACACCTTC	CASRFGGRNGYTF
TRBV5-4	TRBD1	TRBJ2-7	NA	TGTGCCAGCAGCCCCGAGGGACAGGGAGTGCAGTACTTC	CASSPEGQGVQYF
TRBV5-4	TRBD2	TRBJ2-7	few	TGTGCCAGCAGCTTGACTAGCGGGAACTACGAGCAGTACTTC	CASSLTSGNYEQYF
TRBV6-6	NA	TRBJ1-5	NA	TGTGCCAGCACCCTAAGGGGATATAGCAATCAGCCCCAGCATTTT	CASTLRGYSNQPQHF
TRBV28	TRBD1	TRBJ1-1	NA	TGTGCCAGCAGACTTTGGGGACAGGTCCCGAACACTGAAGCTTTCTTT	CASRLWGQVPNTEAFF
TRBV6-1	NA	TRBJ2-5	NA	TGTGCCAGTTCTAAAGGGGGTAATCAAGAGACCCAGTACTTC	CASSKGGNQETQYF
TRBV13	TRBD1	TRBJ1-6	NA	TGTGCCAGCAGCTTAGGGACAGGGGGCGCGTCACCCCTCCACTTT	CASSLGTGGASPLHF
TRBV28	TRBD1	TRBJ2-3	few	TGTGCCAGCAGTTCCCCGGGCACAGGGGGAACAGATACGCAGTATTTT	CASSSPGTGGTDTQYF
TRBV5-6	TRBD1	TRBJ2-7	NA	TGTGCCAGCAGCGGAGGGTGGACAGGGGGCTACGAGCAGTACTTC	CASSGGWTGGYEQYF
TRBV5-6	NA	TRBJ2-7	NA	TGTGCCAGCAGCCCGCTTGGGAATAGAAAAGAGGGCTCCTACGAGCAGTACTTC	CASSPLGNRKEGSYEQYF
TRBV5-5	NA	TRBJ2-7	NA	TGTGCCAGCAGCTTGCGCGAGACATACTACGAGCAGTACTTC	CASSLRETYYEQYF
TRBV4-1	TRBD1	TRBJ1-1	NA	TGCGCCAGCAGCCAAGCCGGGACAGGGGGCACTGAAGCTTTCTTT	CASSQAGTGGTEAFF
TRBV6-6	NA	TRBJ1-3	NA	TGTGCCAGCACCGAGGACGGGACTCGAAACACCATATATTTT	CASTEDGTRNTIYF
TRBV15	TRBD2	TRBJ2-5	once	TGTGCCACCAGCAGAGATAAGTCTGGAGGGGAGGGGTACTTC	CATSRDKSGGEGYF
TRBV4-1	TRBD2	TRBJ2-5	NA	TGCGCCAGCAGCCAAGGGCTAGCGGATTTCCAAGAGACCCAGTACTTC	CASSQGLADFQETQYF
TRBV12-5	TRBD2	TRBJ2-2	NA	TGTGCTAGTGGTTTGGTGGGGGGGTTCACCGGGGAGCTGTTTTTT	CASGLVGGFTGELFF
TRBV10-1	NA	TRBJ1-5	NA	TGCGCCAGCAGCCAGGGTCCCACTCAGCCCCAGCATTTT	CASSQGPTQPQHF
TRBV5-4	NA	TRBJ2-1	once	TGTGCCAGCAGCTTCGGACTCTCCAACAATGAGCAGTTCTTC	CASSFGLSNNEQFF
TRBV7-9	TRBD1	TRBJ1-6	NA	TGTGCCAGCAGCTTAGTGGGGACAGATAATTCACCCCTCCACTTT	CASSLVGTDNSPLHF
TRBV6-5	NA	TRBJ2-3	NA	TGTGCCAGCAGGCGACAAAATACGCAGTATTTT	CASRRQNTQYF
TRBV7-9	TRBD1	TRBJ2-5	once	TGTGCCAGCAGCTCCGGGACAGGGGAGAGTGCCCAGTACTTC	CASSSGTGESAQYF
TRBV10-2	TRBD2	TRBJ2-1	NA	TGCGCCAGCAGTGAGTCCCCCGGGACTAGCGGGAGAGGATACAATGAGCAGTTCTTC	CASSESPGTSGRGYNEQFF
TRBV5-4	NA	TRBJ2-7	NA	TGTGCCAGCAGCTTGAGCCGGGGGACCAAATACGAGCAGTACTTC	CASSLSRGTKYEQYF
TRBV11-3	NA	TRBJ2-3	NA	TGTGCCAGCAGCTCCGTGGGGAGGAGCACAGATACGCAGTATTTT	CASSSVGRSTDTQYF
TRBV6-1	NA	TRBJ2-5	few	TGTGCCAGCAGTTATCAGGGCCCACAAGAGACCCAGTACTTC	CASSYQGPQETQYF